Sequencing of this TCR beta chain was carried out in a study of blood T cell repertoires in COVID-19. Whole-study context: Whether acute or convalescent, the COVID-19 samples came from the United States, Italy and Spain.

Repertoires were generated with immunoSEQ multiplex PCR, while TCRdb's copy carries only in-frame clones and drops some. The sample has over 300,000 clones; around 92% are singletons. Input material: peripheral blood. The clonotype comes from a man aged 40-49 years with acute or convalescent COVID-19.

The CDR3 spells CASSMRAVRRSGYTF. The CDR3 DNA is TGTGCCAGTAGTATGAGGGCAGTCCGTCGCTCTGGCTACACCTTC. The V and J genes are TRBV19 and TRBJ1-2, with no clear D. The length of the CDR3 is 15 residues. Germline V lookup: CDR1 LNHDA, CDR2 SQIVND (reference sequence). The V end lost 3 bases, the J end lost 7 bases, and 18 bases lay between the germline ends.